The 10 T cell receptor beta chains given below trace back to one sample, sequenced in a study of blood T cell repertoires in COVID-19. Clones were read by immunoSEQ multiplex PCR, and TCRdb kept only the in-frame ones, dropping some. Among 65,000 to 80,000 clones listed, 80% to 85% were seen once. The sequenced material came from peripheral blood. The source of these receptors is a human donor in a cohort sampled during active COVID-19.

The chain couples TRBV9 to TRBJ2-5; 7 bases are a match to TRBD1. With V trimmed by 0 bases and J by 6 bases, 8 bases remained unmatched. This CDR3 contains 15 residues. The germline V gene has CDR1 SGDLS and CDR2 YYNGEE. CDR3 region: CASSVEGTVSKTQYF. CDR3 nucleotide sequence: TGTGCCAGCAGCGTAGAGGGGACAGTCTCAAAGACCCAGTACTTC.

The chain combines TRBV19 with TRBJ1-1; 11 bases fit TRBD1. V shed 8 bases and J 4 bases; nucleotides not matched to a gene: 12. The CDR3 is 16 amino acids. Germline V gene data show CDR1 as LNHDA and CDR2 as SQIVND (reference sequence). CDR3 in amino acids: CASSPWTGGEGTEAFF. The CDR3 DNA is TGTGCCAGTTCCCCCTGGACAGGGGGCGAGGGCACTGAAGCTTTCTTT.

This clone appeared a single time. A read error may produce the germline difference seen at one junction end. CDR3 amino acids: CASSEGQGRTQYF. In DNA, the CDR3 is TGTGCCAGCAGCGAAGGACAGGGCCGGACACAGTACTTC. The chain joins TRBV2 to TRBJ2-7; 8 bases map to TRBD1. The CDR3 length is 13 residues. The germline V gene has CDR1 SNHLY and CDR2 FYNNEI.

This clone has a single count. The chain recombines TRBV5-1 with TRBJ2-1, with TRBD2 matching 14 bases. From germline, CDR1 is SGHRS and CDR2 YFSETQ. The V gene end was trimmed by 0 bases and the J gene end by 7 bases; junction bases not matched to a gene: 9. CDR3 length: 18 residues. The CDR3 spells CASSLGATSGGAGNEQFF. CDR3 nucleotide sequence: TGCGCCAGCAGCTTGGGGGCGACTAGCGGGGGGGCGGGGAATGAGCAGTTCTTC.

The chain employs TRBV4-1 and TRBJ1-2; 10 bases are shared with TRBD1. Trimming cost V 2 bases and J 5 bases; bases outside gene matches: 11. This CDR3 has 17 residues. Per the germline V gene, CDR1 is MGHRA and CDR2 is YSYEKL. CDR3 nucleotide sequence: TGCGCCAGCAGCCAACCTCTGACAGGGGGCCGGTCTTATGGCTACACCTTC. This gives the protein CASSQPLTGGRSYGYTF.

Here the CDR3 DNA reads TGCGCCAGCAGCCAAGAGGTGAAGACAGTTAGCAATCAGCCCCAGCATTTT. This translates into CASSQEVKTVSNQPQHF. V is TRBV4-1 and J is TRBJ1-5; a weak D match, TRBD1 (5 bases). CDR1 MGHRA and CDR2 YSYEKL come from the germline V gene. This CDR3 has 17 amino acids. V was cut by 0 bases and J by 0 bases, with 12 bases left in between.

The chain is built from TRBV4-2 and TRBJ2-7; D is possibly TRBD2 (6 bases). V lost 0 bases, J lost 6 bases, and 18 bases lay in between. Germline loops: CDR1 LGHNA, CDR2 YNFKEQ. This CDR3 spans 16 amino acids. The CDR3 sequence is CASSQDRGTPQSEQYF. The CDR3 DNA reads TGTGCCAGCAGCCAAGATCGGGGGACTCCCCAGAGCGAGCAGTACTTC.

V is TRBV6-5 and J is TRBJ1-2; unclear D gene. The V gene's germline CDR1 is MNHEY and CDR2 SVGAGI. CDR3 length: 12 residues. Trimming left V 7 bases short and J 3 bases short, with 9 bases between. The CDR3 loop reads CASIAGDYGYTF. The CDR3 DNA sequence: TGTGCCAGCATTGCCGGGGACTATGGCTACACCTTC.

The V call is TRBV28, the J call TRBJ1-2, with D unclear. Per germline, CDR1 MDHEN and CDR2 SYDVKM. V lost 3 bases and J lost 8, with 10 bases in between. The CDR3 contains 12 residues. CDR3 sequence (DNA): TGTGCCAGCAGTTTGGGCAGGAAGGGCTACACCTTC. As protein: CASSLGRKGYTF.

The V call is TRBV21-1, the J call TRBJ1-3. TRBV21-1 is labeled a pseudogene. The CDR3 extends over 18 amino acids. DNA of the CDR3: TGTGCCAGCGCTAGGCAGGGAGGCCTCCCCCTCTCTGGAAACACCATATATTTT. Protein: CASARQGGLPLSGNTIYF.